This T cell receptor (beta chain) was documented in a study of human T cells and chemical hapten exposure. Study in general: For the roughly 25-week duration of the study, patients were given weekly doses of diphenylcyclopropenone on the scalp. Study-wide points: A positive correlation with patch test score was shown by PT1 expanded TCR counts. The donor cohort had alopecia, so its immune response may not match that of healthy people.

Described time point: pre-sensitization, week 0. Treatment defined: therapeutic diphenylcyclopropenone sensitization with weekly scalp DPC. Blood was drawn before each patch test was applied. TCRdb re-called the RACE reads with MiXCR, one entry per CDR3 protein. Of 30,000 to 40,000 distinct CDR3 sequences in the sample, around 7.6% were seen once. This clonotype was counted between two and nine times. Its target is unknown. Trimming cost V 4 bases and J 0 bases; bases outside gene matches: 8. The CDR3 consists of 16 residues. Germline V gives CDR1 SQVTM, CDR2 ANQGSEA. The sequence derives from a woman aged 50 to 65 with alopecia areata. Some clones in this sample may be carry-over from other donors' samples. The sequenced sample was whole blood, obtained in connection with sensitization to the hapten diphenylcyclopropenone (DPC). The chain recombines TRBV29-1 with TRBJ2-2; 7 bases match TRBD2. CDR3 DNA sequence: TGCAGCGTTGTCAGGCTAGCGGACGCGAACACCGGGGAGCTGTTTTTT. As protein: CSVVRLADANTGELFF.